These 26 T cell receptor beta chains originate from one sample sequenced in a study of T cells in Graves' hyperthyroidism and ophthalmopathy. RNA transcripts were the template for amplifying TCR beta CDR3 regions. In the first-round RT-PCR of the TCR CDR3, the HTBI primer set was used. TCRdb processed the multiplex PCR reads anew with MiXCR; each CDR3 protein has one entry. This table holds some 760,000 distinct CDR3 sequences, less than 15% found once. What was sequenced was blood. These TCRs come from a woman aged 18-30 years with Graves' hyperthyroidism.

V usage is TRBV4-3 and J usage is TRBJ2-3; 11 nucleotides agree with TRBD2. J gave up 7 bases and V 0 bases, and 9 bases lay outside the gene matches. This CDR3 contains 17 residues. The germline CDR1 and CDR2 sequences are LGHNA and YSLEER. This CDR3 reads CASSQDLTSGGSHTQYF. The CDR3 DNA follows: TGCGCCAGCAGCCAAGATCTAACTAGCGGGGGATCGCATACGCAGTATTTT.

This clonotype has a count of ten or more. This sequence joins TRBV27 and TRBJ2-1; 7 nucleotides align to TRBD1. The CDR3 is 12 amino acids. J gave up 9 bases and V 5 bases, and 4 bases lay outside the gene matches. The germline CDR1 and CDR2 sequences are MNHEY and SMNVEV (reference sequence). The CDR3 DNA sequence: TGTGCCAGCAGTCCGACAGGGTTTGAGCAGTTCTTC. Translated, it gives CASSPTGFEQFF.

This clonotype was observed at least ten times. The rearrangement links TRBV29-1 to TRBJ2-3; D gene unclear. This CDR3 spans 14 amino acids. Trimming removed 6 bases at V and 4 bases at J, with 17 bases between. Germline V gives CDR1 SQVTM, CDR2 ANQGSEA. As DNA, the CDR3 is TGCAGCGTCCCCTACTCTCTGCGCCCAGATACGCAGTATTTT. Its translation is CSVPYSLRPDTQYF.

This chain joins TRBV7-9 and TRBJ2-7; 12 nucleotides line up with TRBD2. This CDR3 is 18 amino acids long. Trimming cost V 0 bases and J 4 bases; bases outside gene matches: 10. Looked up from germline, CDR1 is SEHNR and CDR2 is FQNEAQ (reference sequence). The CDR3 nucleotides are TGTGCCAGCAGCTTAGCCTCGTCCCTAGCGGGAGGGGAATACGAGCAGTACTTC. As protein: CASSLASSLAGGEYEQYF.

There are many counts of this clonotype. V usage is TRBV28 and J usage is TRBJ2-1; TRBD1 aligns across 9 bases. In germline, CDR1 is MDHEN, CDR2 SYDVKM. This CDR3 is 19 amino acids long. Trimming removed 5 bases from V and 4 bases from J; junction bases left unmatched: 18. The CDR3 loop reads CASSPLGQGGLARYNEQFF. The CDR3 DNA is TGTGCCAGCAGTCCCCTGGGACAGGGAGGGCTAGCGCGTTACAATGAGCAGTTCTTC. Full variable domain (remainder filled in from reference TRBV28 and TRBJ2-1): DVKVTQSSRYLVKRTGEKVFLECVQDMDHENMFWYRQDPGLGLRLIYFSYDVKMKEKGDIPEGYSVSREKKERFSLILESASTNQTSMYLCASSPLGQGGLARYNEQFFGPGTRLTVL.

This clonotype appeared many times. This sequence joins TRBV20-1 and TRBJ2-7; TRBD1 matches at 7 bases. V trimming: 0 bases; J trimming: 0 bases; junction bases outside the gene matches: 5. The CDR3 consists of 15 residues. Germline V CDR1 and CDR2: DFQATT, SNEGSKA (reference sequence). This CDR3 is CSARDHKGASYEQYF. For the CDR3, the DNA is TGCAGTGCTAGAGATCATAAGGGGGCCTCCTACGAGCAGTACTTC.

This clonotype has a count of ten or more. The CDR3 sequence is CASSPGLAGVGNEQFF. The CDR3 DNA sequence: TGTGCCAGCAGCCCGGGACTAGCGGGAGTTGGCAATGAGCAGTTCTTC. The chain has TRBV7-2 and TRBJ2-1; 14 bases fit TRBD2. The V gene's germline CDR1 is SGHTA and CDR2 FQGNSA. Trimming removed 5 bases from V and 6 bases from J; junction bases left unmatched: 6. There are 16 residues in the CDR3.

V is TRBV28 and J is TRBJ2-2; 7 bases fit TRBD1. Germline trimming cut 3 bases from V and 3 bases from J; bases unmatched to any gene: 7. This CDR3 has 16 residues. CDR1 and CDR2 from the germline V gene are MDHEN and SYDVKM. The CDR3: CASSFLRGQYTGELFF. In nucleotides, the CDR3 is TGTGCCAGCAGTTTCTTACGGGGACAGTACACCGGGGAGCTGTTTTTT.

At least ten counts were recorded for this clonotype. The chain combines TRBV13 with TRBJ2-1; no definite D call. V was shortened by 5 bases and J by 5 bases, with 13 bases between the two germline ends. Germline loops: CDR1 PRHDT, CDR2 FYEKMQ (reference sequence). CDR3 length: 14 amino acids. This CDR3 is CASSLLLLNNEQFF. The CDR3 region has the DNA TGTGCCAGCAGCCTTCTACTCCTAAACAATGAGCAGTTCTTC.

This clonotype was observed many times. The V call is TRBV6-1, the J call TRBJ2-2, with 7 bases fitting TRBD1. The CDR3 covers 13 residues. Looked up from germline, CDR1 is MNHNS and CDR2 is SASEGT. The ends lost 7 bases at V and 5 bases at J; junction bases unmatched: 4. The CDR3 region is CASTDRETGELFF. The DNA of the CDR3 is TGTGCCAGCACAGACAGGGAAACCGGGGAGCTGTTTTTT.

This clonotype was observed many times. The chain links TRBV20-1 to TRBJ2-4; D uncertain. The CDR3 consists of 10 residues. CDR1 is DFQATT and CDR2 is SNEGSKA in the germline V gene (reference sequence). Trimming left V 2 bases short and J 12 bases short, with 8 bases between. CDR3 sequence (DNA): TGCAGTGCTAGACTAGGTTATCAGTACTTC. Protein sequence: CSARLGYQYF.

This clonotype appeared many times. V and J are TRBV28 and TRBJ2-3; 7 bases match TRBD2. J was trimmed by 0 bases and V by 4 bases; bases with no gene match: 10. Germline V gene data show CDR1 as MDHEN and CDR2 as SYDVKM. The CDR3 contains 17 residues. This CDR3 is CASSSADSGSSTDTQYF. The CDR3, as DNA: TGTGCCAGCAGTTCCGCAGATAGCGGGTCTAGCACAGATACGCAGTATTTT.

The rearrangement joins TRBV4-1 to TRBJ2-7; D not certain. The V end was cut by 0 bases, the J end by 3 bases, with 12 bases between. This CDR3 spans 15 amino acids. Germline V gene data show CDR1 as MGHRA and CDR2 as YSYEKL. In nucleotides, the CDR3 is TGCGCCAGCAGCCAAGATCATAGTTTCCTCTACGAGCAGTACTTC. As protein: CASSQDHSFLYEQYF.

This clonotype was observed at least ten times. This chain joins TRBV3-1 and TRBJ2-1, with D possibly being TRBD1 (5 bases). The CDR3 runs to 17 residues. Trimming took 4 bases from V and 1 from J, leaving 17 bases between them. The V gene's germline CDR1 is LGHDT and CDR2 YNNKEL (reference sequence). CDR3 region: CASSLSRGAVSYNEQFF. Here the CDR3 DNA reads TGTGCCAGCAGCCTTAGTCGTGGGGCGGTTTCCTACAATGAGCAGTTCTTC.

This clonotype was detected only once. This sequence joins TRBV4-1 and TRBJ2-7; 8 nucleotides align to TRBD2. This CDR3 region has 15 residues. The trim removed 1 base at V and 3 bases at J, leaving 5 bases unmatched. The germline V gene encodes CDR1 MGHRA and CDR2 YSYEKL. CDR3 coding DNA: TGCGCCAGCAGCCAAGTAGCACTAGCGGTCTACGAGCAGTACTTC. Translating gives CASSQVALAVYEQYF.

This clonotype was recorded at least ten times. The chain couples TRBV6-1 to TRBJ1-1; no reliable D call. There are 16 residues in the CDR3. The ends were cut back, 5 bases at V and 1 base at J, with 17 bases in the middle. Germline V lookup: CDR1 MNHNS, CDR2 SASEGT. The CDR3 loop reads CASSYSGIRANTEAFF. In DNA form, the CDR3 reads TGTGCCAGCAGTTACAGCGGGATACGAGCGAACACTGAAGCTTTCTTT.

Many counts were recorded for this clonotype. V is TRBV7-2 and J is TRBJ2-7; unclear D gene. V was shortened by 5 bases and J by 7 bases, with 21 bases between the two germline ends. The CDR3 has 15 amino acids. Germline assignment: CDR1 SGHTA and CDR2 FQGNSA. The CDR3 loop reads CASSPRLATWFEQYF. The CDR3 nucleotides read TGTGCCAGCAGCCCCCGACTGGCCACTTGGTTTGAGCAGTACTTC.

Many counts were recorded for this clonotype. The J gene is TRBJ2-1, the V gene TRBV5-1, with D unresolved. The V and J ends lost 4 bases and 0 bases respectively, with 14 bases between them. Germline V gene sequence: CDR1 SGHRS, CDR2 YFSETQ. The CDR3 consists of 16 residues. The CDR3 is CASSRTGDPSYNEQFF. CDR3 in DNA: TGCGCCAGCAGCCGGACCGGAGACCCCTCCTACAATGAGCAGTTCTTC.

The chain links TRBV28 to TRBJ2-2; 12 bases align to TRBD2. The CDR3 spans 16 residues. CDR1 and CDR2 (germline): MDHEN, SYDVKM. With 4 bases clipped from V and 7 bases from J, the junction kept 7 bases outside the gene matches. CDR3 sequence: CASSSSSGRAVGELFF. The CDR3, as DNA: TGTGCCAGCAGTTCCTCTAGCGGGAGGGCCGTCGGGGAGCTGTTTTTT.

This clonotype was seen repeatedly, ten times or more. This chain connects TRBV28 to TRBJ2-7; a weak D match, TRBD2 (5 bases). The germline CDR1 and CDR2 sequences are MDHEN and SYDVKM. The CDR3 spans 13 residues. V dropped 6 bases and J dropped 2 bases, with 11 bases sitting between them. The chain's CDR3 is CASSLTRAYEQYF. Written as DNA, the CDR3 is TGTGCCAGCAGCTTGACGCGGGCCTACGAGCAGTACTTC.

This clonotype was observed a few times. The rearrangement joins TRBV30 to TRBJ2-3, with D possibly being TRBD2 (5 bases). Germline CDR1 is GTSNPN and CDR2 is SVGIG (reference sequence). V was clipped by 3 bases and J by 2 bases, with 12 bases between them. The CDR3 spans 14 residues. The CDR3 nucleotides read TGTGCCTGGAGAAGGGCGGGCTTCACAGATACGCAGTATTTT. Amino acids: CAWRRAGFTDTQYF.

This clonotype was counted only a few times. This chain links TRBV2 with TRBJ2-7; D not resolved. This CDR3 is built from 13 residues. Germline V CDR1 and CDR2: SNHLY, FYNNEI. Trimming took off 9 bases at V and 0 bases at J, with 12 bases between the two ends. The CDR3 here is CARGEHSSYEQYF. The CDR3 DNA reads as TGTGCCAGAGGAGAGCATAGCTCCTACGAGCAGTACTTC.

This clonotype was detected many times. The gene calls are TRBV7-3 and TRBJ2-7; D tentatively fits TRBD1 or TRBD2 (5 bases each). CDR1 is SGHTA and CDR2 is FQGTGA in the germline V gene. The V end lost 5 bases, the J end lost 2 bases, and 16 bases lay between the germline ends. The CDR3 length is 15 residues. CDR3 loop: CASSPAGTDPYEQYF. CDR3 coding DNA: TGTGCCAGCAGCCCGGCCGGGACGGACCCCTACGAGCAGTACTTC. Together with reference TRBV7-3 and TRBJ2-7, the CDR3 gives the full variable domain: GAGVSQTPSNKVTEKGKYVELRCDPISGHTALYWYRQSLGQGPEFLIYFQGTGAADDSGLPNDRFFAVRPEGSVSTLKIQRTERGDSAVYLCASSPAGTDPYEQYFGPGTRLTVT.

V gene TRBV4-3 combines with J gene TRBJ2-1; the D is unclear. Looked up from germline, CDR1 is LGHNA and CDR2 is YSLEER. This CDR3 spans 14 amino acids. Trimming shortened V by 0 bases and J by 5 bases, and 8 bases separated the two germline ends. CDR3 sequence (DNA): TGCGCCAGCAGCCAAGAGGAATTGGACAATGAGCAGTTCTTC. It encodes CASSQEELDNEQFF.

The sample holds many counts of this clonotype. This rearrangement joins TRBV7-2 to TRBJ2-7; TRBD1 aligns across 7 bases. CDR3 length: 14 amino acids. J was trimmed by 1 base and V by 5 bases; bases with no gene match: 5. The germline gives CDR1 SGHTA, CDR2 FQGNSA. The CDR3 sequence: CASSLYRGSYEQYF. The DNA of the CDR3 is TGTGCCAGCAGCCTGTACAGGGGTTCCTACGAGCAGTACTTC.

This clonotype has at least ten counts. J is TRBJ2-1 and V is TRBV12-5; TRBD1 is a possible D gene (6 bases). Per the germline V gene, CDR1 is LGHNT and CDR2 is FRNRAP. The V and J ends lost 6 bases and 3 bases respectively, with 9 bases between them. This CDR3 spans 13 amino acids. CDR3 sequence (DNA): TGTGCTAGTGGCGGGGACAACTACAATGAGCAGTTCTTC. It encodes CASGGDNYNEQFF.